This T cell receptor (beta chain) emerged from a study of T-cell memory formation after mild COVID-19. A note on this clonotype: What it binds is unknown.

Deletions cut 2 bases from V and 1 base from J, with 4 bases between. Germline values: CDR1 SGHRS, CDR2 YFSETQ. The CDR3 contains 13 residues. TCRdb reanalysed the 5' RACE reads using MiXCR and keeps one entry per CDR3 protein. The table includes some 340,000 distinct CDR3 sequences, 10% to 15% detected once. Broader study findings: Later expanders leaned CD4+, whereas day 15 to 85 contracting clones were balanced CD4/CD8. Whether second-wave clones peaking at day 37 were SARS-CoV-2 specific went unconfirmed.

The gene calls are TRBV5-1 and TRBJ2-1; D remains ambiguous. This clonotype originated in a man aged 18 to 35 who had mild COVID-19 (a few samples of this study predate the infection). Cell type and time point are not known. Sequencing used PBMCs or a T cell subset sorted from them (not recorded which). CDR3: CASSFESYNEQFF. The CDR3 DNA reads TGCGCCAGCAGCTTCGAATCCTACAATGAGCAGTTCTTC.